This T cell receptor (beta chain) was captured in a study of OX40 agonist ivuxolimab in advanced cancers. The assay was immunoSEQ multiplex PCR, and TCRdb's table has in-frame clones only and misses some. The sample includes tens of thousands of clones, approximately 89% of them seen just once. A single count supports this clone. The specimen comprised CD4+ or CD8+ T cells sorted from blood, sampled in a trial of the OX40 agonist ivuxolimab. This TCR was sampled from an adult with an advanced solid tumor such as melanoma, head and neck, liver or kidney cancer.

In nucleotides, the CDR3 is TGTGCCAGCAGCTTAGGCGGGGGGGGCTACGAGCAGTACTTC. Translation gives CASSLGGGGYEQYF. The chain employs TRBV7-2 and TRBJ2-7; 9 bases fit TRBD2. Germline CDR1 and CDR2: SGHTA and FQGNSA. The junction had 1 base not matched to a gene; V was cut back by 1 base and J by 3 bases. The CDR3 runs 14 residues.